Below, 28 T cell receptor beta chains from the same sample are listed, as sequenced in a study of monozygotic twins with inflammatory bowel disease. TCRdb re-called the 5' RACE reads and catalogs CDR3 proteins one per entry, DNA excluded. The sample has more than 300,000 distinct CDR3 sequences, and its top ten clones hold about 5%. The sample taken for sequencing was blood. The receptors originated from a human donor with ulcerative colitis or Crohn's disease, or a healthy co-twin of an affected twin (not recorded which).

V and J are TRBV28 and TRBJ2-1; no DNA is available, so the TRBD2 call from TCRdb remains unchecked. This CDR3 is 18 amino acids long. Germline CDR1 and CDR2: MDHEN and SYDVKM. CDR3 loop: CASSSRRPTSGRRNEQFF.

The V call is TRBV6-5, the J call TRBJ2-1; TCRdb returns TRBD1, unconfirmable since there is no DNA. The CDR3 spans 15 residues. The germline V gene encodes CDR1 MNHEY and CDR2 SVGAGI. The CDR3 sequence: CASSYLGTGNNEQFF.

The chain employs TRBV9 and TRBJ1-4. The CDR3 runs 14 residues. Germline V CDR1 and CDR2: SGDLS, YYNGEE. The CDR3 sequence: CASSFLDGAEKLFF.

The genes are TRBV30 and TRBJ2-1; TCRdb returns TRBD2, unconfirmable since there is no DNA. This CDR3 has 15 residues. The V gene's germline CDR1 is GTSNPN and CDR2 SVGIG (reference sequence). This CDR3 is CAWHRSGRAINEQFF.

The chain joins TRBV27 to TRBJ1-6. This CDR3 comprises 12 residues. The germline CDR1 and CDR2 sequences are MNHEY and SMNVEV (reference sequence). CDR3 in amino acids: CASKGYGSPLHF.

This chain joins TRBV6-2 or TRBV6-3 and TRBJ2-4; the TCRdb D gene call, TRBD1, has no DNA to confirm it. The CDR3 has 17 amino acids. Germline lookup yields CDR1 MNHEY and CDR2 SVGEGT. The CDR3 loop reads CASIPNPGPGAKNIQYF.

V is TRBV6-2 or TRBV6-3 and J is TRBJ2-7; the D gene TCRdb calls, TRBD1, cannot be checked with no DNA. Per the germline V gene, CDR1 is MNHEY and CDR2 is SVGEGT. The CDR3 extends over 16 amino acids. CDR3: CASSYSQGCFFYEQYF.

The chain couples TRBV7-9 to TRBJ2-4; TCRdb calls TRBD1, which cannot be checked without DNA. This CDR3 has 17 residues. The V gene's germline CDR1 is SEHNR and CDR2 FQNEAQ (reference sequence). CDR3 amino acids: CASSLNMGQGAKNIQYF.

V usage is TRBV27 and J usage is TRBJ2-5; the TCRdb call, TRBD1, lacks DNA for checking. The CDR3 runs 14 residues. The germline CDR1 and CDR2 sequences are MNHEY and SMNVEV (reference sequence). CDR3: CASSFRGGIETQYF.

The chain combines TRBV16 with TRBJ2-7; TCRdb selects TRBD1, and the lack of DNA leaves this call unchecked. CDR3 length equals 12 residues. Germline lookup yields CDR1 KGHSY and CDR2 FQNENV. CDR3 in amino acids: CASARGPYEQYF.

The chain couples TRBV6-5 to TRBJ2-7. This CDR3 has 13 residues. Germline CDR1 reads MNHEY; CDR2 reads SVGAGI. CDR3 in amino acids: CASSYYQFYEQYF.

The CDR3 sequence is CASSEQETQYF. The V gene is TRBV5-1, the J gene TRBJ2-5. The CDR3 consists of 11 residues. Germline V gives CDR1 SGHRS, CDR2 YFSETQ.

V usage is TRBV25-1 and J usage is TRBJ2-1; TCRdb lists TRBD2, though no DNA is available to test this call. Per germline, CDR1 MGHDK and CDR2 SYGVNS. The length of the CDR3 is 15 residues. This chain's CDR3 is CASSEPSGAYNEQFF.

The rearrangement joins TRBV28 to TRBJ2-7; TCRdb reports TRBD2, a call that lacks DNA to check it against. CDR1 is MDHEN and CDR2 is SYDVKM in the germline V gene. The CDR3 is 11 amino acids. CDR3 in amino acids: CAISIRAQQYF. The entire variable domain, with the rest obtained from reference TRBV28 and TRBJ2-7, is as follows: DVKVTQSSRYLVKRTGEKVFLECVQDMDHENMFWYRQDPGLGLRLIYFSYDVKMKEKGDIPEGYSVSREKKERFSLILESASTNQTSMYLCAISIRAQQYFGPGTRLTVT.

The rearrangement links TRBV20-1 to TRBJ2-3; absent DNA, TCRdb's TRBD1 call cannot be checked. Per the germline V gene, CDR1 is DFQATT and CDR2 is SNEGSKA (reference sequence). The CDR3 consists of 15 residues. Here the CDR3 reads CSARVFGKGADTQYF.

This chain uses TRBV28 with TRBJ2-7; TCRdb reports TRBD2, a call that lacks DNA to check it against. This CDR3 contains 16 residues. In germline, CDR1 is MDHEN, CDR2 SYDVKM. This chain's CDR3 is CASSPWTSGRALEQYF.

This chain uses TRBV24-1 with TRBJ2-2. This CDR3 is built from 13 residues. Germline values: CDR1 KGHDR, CDR2 SFDVKD. This CDR3 reads CATSVGSTGELFF.

The rearrangement links TRBV3-1 to TRBJ2-3; there is no DNA to check the TCRdb D call of TRBD2. Germline CDR1 reads LGHDT; CDR2 reads YNNKEL (reference sequence). This CDR3 region has 14 residues. The CDR3 sequence: CASSPGTSRGAQYF.

The chain carries TRBV20-1 and TRBJ1-4. The CDR3 totals 15 residues. Per germline, CDR1 DFQATT and CDR2 SNEGSKA (reference sequence). CDR3: CSARDPRGSNEKLFF.

The chain combines TRBV5-6 with TRBJ2-1. The CDR3 is 15 residues long. CDR1 is SGHDT, CDR2 YYEEEE, per germline. CDR3 sequence: CASRVIRHVVNEQFF.

CDR3 in amino acids: CASSSGQVRPSGYTF. V is TRBV7-9 and J is TRBJ1-2; the D call of TRBD1 rests on TCRdb alone, since no DNA is present to check it. The CDR3 spans 15 residues. Per germline, CDR1 SEHNR and CDR2 FQNEAQ (reference sequence).

The chain joins TRBV27 to TRBJ2-3; there is no DNA to check the TCRdb D call of TRBD1. In germline, CDR1 is MNHEY, CDR2 SMNVEV (reference sequence). The CDR3 runs to 16 residues. CDR3 loop: CASSFRQGRHTDTQYF.

The V and J genes are TRBV7-2 and TRBJ2-7; TCRdb's D gene call, TRBD2, goes unchecked for lack of DNA. This CDR3 is built from 14 residues. Germline V gene lookup returns CDR1 SGHTA and CDR2 FQGNSA. The CDR3 loop reads CASSGRPSSYEQYF.

The CDR3 loop reads CAISPMLAGGTDTQYF. V usage is TRBV10-3 and J usage is TRBJ2-3; TCRdb names TRBD2, which stays unverified in the absence of DNA. This CDR3 spans 16 amino acids. CDR1 and CDR2 from the germline V gene are ENHRY and SYGVKD.

The chain is built from TRBV6-2 or TRBV6-3 and TRBJ2-7. In germline, CDR1 is MNHEY, CDR2 SVGEGT. This CDR3 region has 13 residues. The CDR3 reads CASSYFGYYEQYF.

The J gene is TRBJ1-1, the V gene TRBV9; TCRdb gives TRBD1 as the D gene, but with no DNA this cannot be confirmed. Germline V gene lookup returns CDR1 SGDLS and CDR2 YYNGEE. CDR3 length: 14 amino acids. The CDR3 protein is CASSAQGGGTEAFF.

The V call is TRBV7-2, the J call TRBJ2-5. The CDR3 length is 12 residues. Germline-derived CDR1 and CDR2 are SGHTA and FQGNSA. This chain's CDR3 is CASSSFPGTQYF.

The rearrangement uses TRBV12-3 or TRBV12-4 and TRBJ1-1; there is no DNA to check the TCRdb D call of TRBD1. There are 15 residues in the CDR3. This CDR3 is CASSPTGPLGTEAFF.